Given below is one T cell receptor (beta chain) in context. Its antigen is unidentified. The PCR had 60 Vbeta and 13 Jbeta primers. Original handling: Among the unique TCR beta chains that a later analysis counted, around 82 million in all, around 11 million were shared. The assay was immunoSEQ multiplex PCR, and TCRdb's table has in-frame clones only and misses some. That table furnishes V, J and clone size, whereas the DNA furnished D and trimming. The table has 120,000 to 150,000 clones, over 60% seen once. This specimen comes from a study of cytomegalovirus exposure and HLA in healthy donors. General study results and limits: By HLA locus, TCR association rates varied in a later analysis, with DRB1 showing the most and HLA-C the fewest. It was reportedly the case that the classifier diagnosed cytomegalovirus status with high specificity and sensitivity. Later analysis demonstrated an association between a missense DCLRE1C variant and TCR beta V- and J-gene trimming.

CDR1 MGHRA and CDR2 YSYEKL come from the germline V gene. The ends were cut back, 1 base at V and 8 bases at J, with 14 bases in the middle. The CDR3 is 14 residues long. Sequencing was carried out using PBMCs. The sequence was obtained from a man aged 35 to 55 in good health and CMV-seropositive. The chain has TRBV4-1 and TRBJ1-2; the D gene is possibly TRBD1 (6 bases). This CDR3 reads CASSQGPTGLGYTF. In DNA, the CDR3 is TGCGCCAGCAGCCAAGGCCCAACAGGGTTGGGCTACACCTTC.